The clone carrying this T cell receptor (beta chain) showed up just a few times. Its cognate antigen is unknown. This record comes from a study of T cell repertoires in cytomegalovirus infection. About the research overall: CMV infection and matching HLA type were both indicated by public TCR beta signatures. Study-wide points: CMV-specific HLA-C-restricted TCR beta clonotypes dominated the ex vivo response.

Each CDR3 protein gets one entry after TCRdb re-called the reads with MiXCR. The table has more than 150,000 distinct CDR3 sequences, roughly a fifth seen once. With V trimmed by 4 bases and J by 5 bases, 3 bases remained unmatched. The CDR3 spans 12 residues. Germline V lookup: CDR1 SGHRS, CDR2 YFSETQ. The receptor comes from a human donor in good health (CMV status not recorded). Some clones in this sample may be carry-over from other donors' samples. This chain connects TRBV5-1 to TRBJ2-7; 7 bases are a match to TRBD1. Sequencing used PBMCs. The CDR3 is CASSLTGNEQYF. The CDR3 nucleotides read TGCGCCAGCAGCCTGACAGGGAACGAGCAGTACTTC.